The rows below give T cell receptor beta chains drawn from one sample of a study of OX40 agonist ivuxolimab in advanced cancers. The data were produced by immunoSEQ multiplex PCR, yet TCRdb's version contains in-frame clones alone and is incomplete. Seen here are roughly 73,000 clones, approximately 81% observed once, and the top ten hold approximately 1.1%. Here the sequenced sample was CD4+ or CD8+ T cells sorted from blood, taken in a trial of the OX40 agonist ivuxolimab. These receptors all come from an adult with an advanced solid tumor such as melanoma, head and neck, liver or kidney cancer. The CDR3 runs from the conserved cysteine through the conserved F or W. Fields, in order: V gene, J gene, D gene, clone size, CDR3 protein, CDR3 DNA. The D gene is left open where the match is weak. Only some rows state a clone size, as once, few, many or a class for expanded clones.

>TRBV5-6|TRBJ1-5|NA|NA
CASSTVGPTNQPQHF
TGTGCCAGCAGCACTGTGGGACCTACAAATCAGCCCCAGCATTTT
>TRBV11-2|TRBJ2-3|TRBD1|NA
CATMGQGTGGTDTQYF
TGTGCCACCATGGGACAGGGGACAGGAGGCACAGATACGCAGTATTTT
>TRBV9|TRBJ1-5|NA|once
CASSVGGDGRQPQHF
TGTGCCAGCAGCGTAGGCGGCGACGGGAGGCAGCCCCAGCATTTT
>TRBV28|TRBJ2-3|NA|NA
CASSFVQGSTTDTQYF
TGTGCCAGCAGTTTCGTACAGGGATCTACCACAGATACGCAGTATTTT
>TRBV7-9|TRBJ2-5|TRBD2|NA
CASSFGLAGQETQYF
TGTGCCAGCAGCTTCGGACTAGCGGGGCAAGAGACCCAGTACTTC
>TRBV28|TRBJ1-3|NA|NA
CASSPRGGGKRPTIYF
TGTGCCAGCAGTCCCCGTGGAGGGGGGAAACGTCCCACCATATATTTT
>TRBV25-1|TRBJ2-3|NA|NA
CASSGDYIGFRTDTQYF
TGTGCCAGCAGTGGAGACTACATAGGGTTTCGCACAGATACGCAGTATTTT
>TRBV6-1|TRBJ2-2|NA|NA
CASSAMMAGELFF
TGTGCCAGCAGTGCGATGATGGCCGGGGAGCTGTTTTTT
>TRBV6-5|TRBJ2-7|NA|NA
CASSLYSLGTAYEQYF
TGTGCCAGCAGTTTATATTCCTTAGGGACTGCCTACGAGCAGTACTTC
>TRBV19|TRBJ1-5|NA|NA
CASSITWANQPQHF
TGTGCCAGTAGTATAACCTGGGCCAATCAGCCCCAGCATTTT